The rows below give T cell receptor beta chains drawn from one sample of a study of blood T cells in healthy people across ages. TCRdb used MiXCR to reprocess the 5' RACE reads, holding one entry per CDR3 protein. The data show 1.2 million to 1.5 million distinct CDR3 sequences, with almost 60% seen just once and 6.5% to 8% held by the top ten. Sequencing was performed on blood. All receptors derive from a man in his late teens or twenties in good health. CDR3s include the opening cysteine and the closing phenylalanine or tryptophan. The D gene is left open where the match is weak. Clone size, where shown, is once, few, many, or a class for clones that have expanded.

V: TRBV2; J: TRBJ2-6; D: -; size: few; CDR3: CASEANNVLTF; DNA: TGTGCCAGCGAAGCCAACAACGTCCTGACTTTC
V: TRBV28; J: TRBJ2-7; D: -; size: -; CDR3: CASQMVWGSYEQYF; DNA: TGTGCCAGTCAGATGGTCTGGGGATCCTACGAGCAGTACTTC
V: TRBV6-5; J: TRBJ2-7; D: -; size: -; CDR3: CASSWGLRPAYEQYF; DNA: TGTGCCAGCAGTTGGGGGCTACGTCCGGCCTACGAGCAGTACTTC
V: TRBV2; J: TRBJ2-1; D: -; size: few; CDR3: CASSEGRTWVGNEQFF; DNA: TGTGCCAGCAGTGAAGGTCGGACCTGGGTTGGGAATGAGCAGTTCTTC
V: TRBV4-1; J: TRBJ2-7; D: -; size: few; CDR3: CASSQGGVGEQYF; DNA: TGCGCCAGCAGCCAAGGAGGGGTCGGCGAGCAGTACTTC
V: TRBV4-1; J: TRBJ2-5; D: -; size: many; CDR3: CASSQEPGLPRETQYF; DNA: TGCGCCAGCAGCCAAGAGCCCGGACTCCCAAGGGAGACCCAGTACTTC
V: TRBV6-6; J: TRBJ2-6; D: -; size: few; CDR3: CASSYPNSGANVLTF; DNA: TGTGCCAGCAGTTACCCAAACTCTGGGGCCAACGTCCTGACTTTC
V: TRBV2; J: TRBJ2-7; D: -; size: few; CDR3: CASSMGQWDEQYF; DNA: TGTGCCAGCAGTATGGGACAATGGGACGAGCAGTACTTC
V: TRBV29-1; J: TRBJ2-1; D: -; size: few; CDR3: CSVVKGPNEQFF; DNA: TGCAGCGTTGTAAAGGGTCCCAATGAGCAGTTCTTC
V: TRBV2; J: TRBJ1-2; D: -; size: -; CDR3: CASTPWDYGYTF; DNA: TGTGCCAGCACTCCCTGGGACTATGGCTACACCTTC
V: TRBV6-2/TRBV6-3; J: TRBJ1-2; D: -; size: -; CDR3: CASSYGGQYYGYTF; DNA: TGTGCCAGCAGTTACGGGGGCCAATACTATGGCTACACCTTC
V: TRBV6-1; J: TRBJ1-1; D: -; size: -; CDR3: CASSATTANTEAFF; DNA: TGTGCCAGCAGCGCTACGACAGCGAACACTGAAGCTTTCTTT
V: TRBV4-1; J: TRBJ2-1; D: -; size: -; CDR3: CASSPHPGLGEQFF; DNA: TGCGCCAGCAGCCCCCATCCCGGTTTGGGCGAGCAGTTCTTC
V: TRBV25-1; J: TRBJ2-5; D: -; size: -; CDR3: CASSLQEVQEAQYF; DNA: TGTGCCAGCAGTCTCCAGGAGGTCCAAGAGGCCCAGTACTTC
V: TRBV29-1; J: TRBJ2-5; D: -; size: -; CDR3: CSVVIGGNEQYF; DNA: TGCAGCGTTGTAATAGGTGGCAATGAGCAGTACTTC
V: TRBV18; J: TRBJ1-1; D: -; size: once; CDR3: CASSKGEIEAFF; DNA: TGTGCCAGCTCAAAGGGGGAGATTGAAGCTTTCTTT
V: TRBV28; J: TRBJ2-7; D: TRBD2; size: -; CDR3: CASSFGGLAVYEQYF; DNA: TGTGCCAGCAGTTTCGGTGGACTAGCGGTCTACGAGCAGTACTTC
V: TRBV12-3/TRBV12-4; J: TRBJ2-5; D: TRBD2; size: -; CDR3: CASSLGGTSGAETQYF; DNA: TGTGCCAGCAGTTTAGGGGGCACTAGCGGTGCAGAGACCCAGTACTTC
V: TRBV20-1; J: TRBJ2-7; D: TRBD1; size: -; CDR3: CSARTGALLEQYF; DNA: TGCAGTGCCCGGACAGGCGCCCTACTCGAGCAGTACTTC